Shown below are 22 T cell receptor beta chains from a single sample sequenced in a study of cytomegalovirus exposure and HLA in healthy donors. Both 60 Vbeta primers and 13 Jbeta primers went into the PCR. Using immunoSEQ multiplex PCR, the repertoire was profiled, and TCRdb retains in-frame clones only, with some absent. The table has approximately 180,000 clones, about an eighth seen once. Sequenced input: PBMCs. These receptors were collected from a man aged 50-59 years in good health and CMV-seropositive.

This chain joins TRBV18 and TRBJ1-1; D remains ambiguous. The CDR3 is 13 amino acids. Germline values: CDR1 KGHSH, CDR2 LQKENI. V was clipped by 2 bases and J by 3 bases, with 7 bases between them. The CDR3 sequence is CASSPKQDTEAFF. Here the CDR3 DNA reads TGTGCCAGCTCACCAAAACAAGACACTGAAGCTTTCTTT.

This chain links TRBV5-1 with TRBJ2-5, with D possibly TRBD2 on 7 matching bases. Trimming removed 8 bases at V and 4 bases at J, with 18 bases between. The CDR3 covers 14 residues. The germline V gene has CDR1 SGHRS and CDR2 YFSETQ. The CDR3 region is CASSPGEGRETQYF. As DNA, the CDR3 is TGCGCCAGTTCTCCAGGGGAGGGACGAGAGACCCAGTACTTC.

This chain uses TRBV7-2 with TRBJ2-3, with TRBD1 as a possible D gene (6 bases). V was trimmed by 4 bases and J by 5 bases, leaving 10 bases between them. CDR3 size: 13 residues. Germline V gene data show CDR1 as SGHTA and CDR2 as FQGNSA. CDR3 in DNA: TGTGCCAGCAGCTCCCACAGGGTAGATACGCAGTATTTT. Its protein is CASSSHRVDTQYF.

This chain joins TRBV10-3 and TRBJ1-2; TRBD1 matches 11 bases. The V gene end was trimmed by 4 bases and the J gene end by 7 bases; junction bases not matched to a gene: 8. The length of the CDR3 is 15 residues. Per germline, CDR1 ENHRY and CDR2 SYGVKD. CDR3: CAISGTGGRLAGYTF. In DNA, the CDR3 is TGTGCCATCAGTGGGACAGGGGGCAGGCTGGCTGGCTACACCTTC.

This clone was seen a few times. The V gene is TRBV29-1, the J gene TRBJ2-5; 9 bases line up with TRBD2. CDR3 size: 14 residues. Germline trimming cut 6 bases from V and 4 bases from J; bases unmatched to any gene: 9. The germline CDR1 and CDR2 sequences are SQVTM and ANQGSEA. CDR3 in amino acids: CSVDSGGGGETQYF. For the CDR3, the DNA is TGCAGCGTAGATTCTGGCGGGGGGGGAGAGACCCAGTACTTC.

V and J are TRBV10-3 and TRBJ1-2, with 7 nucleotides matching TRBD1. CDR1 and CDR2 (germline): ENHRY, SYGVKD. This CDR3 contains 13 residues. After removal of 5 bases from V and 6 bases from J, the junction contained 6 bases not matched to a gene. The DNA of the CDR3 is TGTGCCATCAGTACTACAGGGGAGGATGGCTACACCTTC. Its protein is CAISTTGEDGYTF.

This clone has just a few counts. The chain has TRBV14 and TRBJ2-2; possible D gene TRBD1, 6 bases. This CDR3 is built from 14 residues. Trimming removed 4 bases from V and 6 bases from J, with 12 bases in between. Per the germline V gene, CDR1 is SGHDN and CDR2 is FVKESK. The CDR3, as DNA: TGTGCCAGCAGCCTTAACAGGGTGCCCGGGGAGCTGTTTTTT. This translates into CASSLNRVPGELFF.

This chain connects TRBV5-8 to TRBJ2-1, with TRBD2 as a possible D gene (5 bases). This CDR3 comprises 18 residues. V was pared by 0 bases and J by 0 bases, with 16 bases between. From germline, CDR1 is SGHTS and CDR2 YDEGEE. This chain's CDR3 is CASSLDSYRDTSYNEQFF. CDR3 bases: TGTGCCAGCAGCTTGGATTCCTACCGGGATACCTCCTACAATGAGCAGTTCTTC.

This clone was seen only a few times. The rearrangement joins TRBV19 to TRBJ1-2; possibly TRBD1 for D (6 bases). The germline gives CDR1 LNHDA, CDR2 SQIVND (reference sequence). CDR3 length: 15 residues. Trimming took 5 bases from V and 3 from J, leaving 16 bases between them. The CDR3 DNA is TGTGCCAGTAGTGGATACGGACAGCTAGACTATGGCTACACCTTC. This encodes CASSGYGQLDYGYTF.

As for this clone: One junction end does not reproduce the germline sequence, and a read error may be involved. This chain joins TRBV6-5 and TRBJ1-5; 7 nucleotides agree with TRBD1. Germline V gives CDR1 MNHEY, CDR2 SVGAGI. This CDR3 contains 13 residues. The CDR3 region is CASSRDSNQPQNF. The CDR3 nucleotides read TGTGCCAGCAGCAGGGACAGCAATCAGCCCCAGAATTTT.

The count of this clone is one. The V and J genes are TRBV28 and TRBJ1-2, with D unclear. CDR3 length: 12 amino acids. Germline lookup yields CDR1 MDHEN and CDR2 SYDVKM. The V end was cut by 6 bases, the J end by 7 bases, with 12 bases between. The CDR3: CASRLLRGGYTF. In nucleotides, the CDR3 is TGTGCCAGCAGACTTCTGCGGGGTGGCTACACCTTC.

In DNA form, the CDR3 reads TGTGCCAGCAGTACCGTTGGGACAGGGAACTATGGCTACACCTTC. This sequence encodes CASSTVGTGNYGYTF. The chain combines TRBV28 with TRBJ1-2; TRBD1 matches at 9 bases. Trimming took 5 bases from V and 2 from J; bases not matched to a gene: 6. The CDR3 loop spans 15 amino acids. Germline V gene data show CDR1 as MDHEN and CDR2 as SYDVKM.

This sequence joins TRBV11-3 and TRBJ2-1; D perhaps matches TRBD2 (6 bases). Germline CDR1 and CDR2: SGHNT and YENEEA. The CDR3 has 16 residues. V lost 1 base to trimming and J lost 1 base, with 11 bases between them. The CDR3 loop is CASSLGSRGSYNEQFF. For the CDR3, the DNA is TGTGCCAGCAGCTTAGGCTCTCGGGGGTCCTACAATGAGCAGTTCTTC.

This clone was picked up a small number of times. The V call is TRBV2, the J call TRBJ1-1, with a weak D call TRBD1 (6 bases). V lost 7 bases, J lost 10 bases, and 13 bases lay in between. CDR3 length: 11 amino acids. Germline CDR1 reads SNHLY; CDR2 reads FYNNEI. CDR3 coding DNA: TGTGCCAGCAAGGGGGAAGGAGGAGCTTTCTTT. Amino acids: CASKGEGGAFF. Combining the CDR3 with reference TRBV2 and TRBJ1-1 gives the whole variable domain EPEVTQTPSHQVTQMGQEVILRCVPISNHLYFYWYRQILGQKVEFLVSFYNNEISEKSEIFDDQFSVERPDGSNFTLKIRSTKLEDSAMYFCASKGEGGAFFGQGTRLTVV.

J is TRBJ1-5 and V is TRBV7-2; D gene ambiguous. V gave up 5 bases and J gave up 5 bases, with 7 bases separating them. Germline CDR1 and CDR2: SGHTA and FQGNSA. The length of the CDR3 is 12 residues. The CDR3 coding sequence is TGTGCCAGCAGCCCCTATGATCAGCCCCAGCATTTT. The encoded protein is CASSPYDQPQHF.

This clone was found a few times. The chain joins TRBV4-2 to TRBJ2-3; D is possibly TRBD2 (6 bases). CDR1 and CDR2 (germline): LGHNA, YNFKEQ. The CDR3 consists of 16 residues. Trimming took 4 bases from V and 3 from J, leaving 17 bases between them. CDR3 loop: CASSPLSWGGTDTQYF. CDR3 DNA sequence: TGTGCCAGCAGCCCCTTATCGTGGGGAGGAACAGATACGCAGTATTTT.

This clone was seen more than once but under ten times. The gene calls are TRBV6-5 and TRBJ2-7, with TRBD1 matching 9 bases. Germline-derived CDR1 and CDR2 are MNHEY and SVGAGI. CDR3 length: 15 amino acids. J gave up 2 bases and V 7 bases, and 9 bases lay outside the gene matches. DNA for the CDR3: TGTGCCAGCACCAGCCAGGGACAGGGACCCTACGAGCAGTACTTC. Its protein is CASTSQGQGPYEQYF.

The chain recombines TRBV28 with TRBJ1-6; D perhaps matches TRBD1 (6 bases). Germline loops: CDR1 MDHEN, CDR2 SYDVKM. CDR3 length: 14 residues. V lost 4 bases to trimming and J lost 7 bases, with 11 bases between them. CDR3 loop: CASSSSGTNSPLHF. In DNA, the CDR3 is TGTGCCAGCAGTTCCTCCGGGACAAATTCACCCCTCCACTTT.

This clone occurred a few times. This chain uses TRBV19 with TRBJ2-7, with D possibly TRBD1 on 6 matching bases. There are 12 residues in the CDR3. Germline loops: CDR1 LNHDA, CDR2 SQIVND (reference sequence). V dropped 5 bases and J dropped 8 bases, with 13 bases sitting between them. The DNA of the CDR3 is TGTGCCAGTAGTGTCTTACAGGGACAGCAGTACTTC. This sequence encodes CASSVLQGQQYF.

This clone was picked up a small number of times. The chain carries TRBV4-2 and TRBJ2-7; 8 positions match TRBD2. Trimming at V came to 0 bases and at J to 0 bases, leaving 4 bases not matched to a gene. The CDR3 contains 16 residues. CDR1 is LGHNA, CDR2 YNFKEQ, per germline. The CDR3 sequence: CASSQDAGTSSYEQYF. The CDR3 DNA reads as TGTGCCAGCAGCCAAGATGCAGGGACTAGCTCCTACGAGCAGTACTTC.

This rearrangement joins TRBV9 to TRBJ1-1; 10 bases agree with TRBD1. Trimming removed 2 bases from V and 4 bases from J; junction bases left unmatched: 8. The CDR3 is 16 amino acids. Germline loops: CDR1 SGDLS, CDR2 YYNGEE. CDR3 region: CASSVNRQGASTEAFF. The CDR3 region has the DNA TGTGCCAGCAGCGTGAACCGACAGGGGGCTAGCACTGAAGCTTTCTTT.

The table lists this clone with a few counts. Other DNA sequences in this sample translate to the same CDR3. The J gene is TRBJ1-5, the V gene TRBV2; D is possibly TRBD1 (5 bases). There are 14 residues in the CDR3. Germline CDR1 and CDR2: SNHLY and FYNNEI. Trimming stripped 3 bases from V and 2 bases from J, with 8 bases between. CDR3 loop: CASSDRVGNQPQHF. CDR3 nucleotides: TGTGCCAGCAGTGACAGGGTGGGCAATCAGCCCCAGCATTTT.